This is a list of T cell receptor beta chains from one sample in a study of blood T cells in healthy people across ages. One entry per CDR3 protein results from TCRdb running MiXCR on the 5' RACE reads. The table includes more than 800,000 distinct CDR3 sequences, under 55% detected once. The sequencing sample was made of blood. The receptors originated from a woman in her fifties or sixties in good health. CDR3s include the opening cysteine and the closing phenylalanine or tryptophan. The size of a clone is reported for some rows only, either as once, few or many, or as a class for expanded clones.

clone size: -; V gene: TRBV3-1; J gene: TRBJ2-1; CDR3 protein: CASSQGGIYNEQFF
clone size: few; V gene: TRBV6-1; J gene: TRBJ2-7; CDR3 protein: CAGSAELAGPYEQYF
clone size: many; V gene: TRBV20-1; J gene: TRBJ2-5; CDR3 protein: CSASPLLAGSQPYQETQYF
clone size: -; V gene: TRBV6-5; J gene: TRBJ1-5; CDR3 protein: CASSQGRTGSQPQHF
clone size: -; V gene: TRBV5-6; J gene: TRBJ1-1; CDR3 protein: CAGSSGQGAGDTEAFF
clone size: -; V gene: TRBV10-3; J gene: TRBJ2-7; CDR3 protein: CAISEAGGNYEQYF
clone size: -; V gene: TRBV27; J gene: TRBJ2-7; CDR3 protein: CASSSTGIDEQYF
clone size: -; V gene: TRBV27; J gene: -; CDR3 protein: CASSLPAWRKTQYF
clone size: -; V gene: TRBV6-1; J gene: TRBJ1-2; CDR3 protein: CASSDPGAAVGYTF
clone size: -; V gene: TRBV20-1; J gene: TRBJ2-6; CDR3 protein: CSARVGAGANVLTF
clone size: -; V gene: TRBV6-6; J gene: TRBJ2-7; CDR3 protein: CASSYVRPPRGEQYF
clone size: -; V gene: TRBV7-9; J gene: TRBJ1-4; CDR3 protein: CASSLVESTNEKLFF
clone size: few; V gene: TRBV9; J gene: TRBJ2-4; CDR3 protein: CASSPEGERQYF
clone size: -; V gene: TRBV3-1; J gene: TRBJ2-1; CDR3 protein: CASSQDPLAGGNEQFF
clone size: -; V gene: TRBV5-1; J gene: TRBJ2-7; CDR3 protein: CASSLVRDSPYEQYF
clone size: -; V gene: TRBV27; J gene: TRBJ2-1; CDR3 protein: CASSLLDVQFF
clone size: -; V gene: TRBV11-2; J gene: TRBJ2-3; CDR3 protein: CAGSLVRGRSDTQYF
clone size: once; V gene: TRBV7-2; J gene: TRBJ2-1; CDR3 protein: CASSFTAGTSGYEQFF
clone size: once; V gene: TRBV20-1; J gene: TRBJ1-1; CDR3 protein: CSARDLFSRSMNTEAFF
clone size: few; V gene: TRBV7-2; J gene: TRBJ2-4; CDR3 protein: CASSLRTPQFLDNEQYF
clone size: -; V gene: TRBV20-1; J gene: TRBJ2-5; CDR3 protein: CSVITWGVVQETQYF
clone size: few; V gene: TRBV5-1; J gene: TRBJ2-7; CDR3 protein: CASSHRQTSGSYEQYF
clone size: few; V gene: TRBV25-1; J gene: TRBJ1-2; CDR3 protein: CASTTGQNYGYTF
clone size: -; V gene: TRBV6-5; J gene: TRBJ2-3; CDR3 protein: CASKAGVRADTQYF
clone size: -; V gene: TRBV28; J gene: TRBJ1-2; CDR3 protein: CASSLVGVGYTF
clone size: -; V gene: TRBV18; J gene: TRBJ2-1; CDR3 protein: CASSSLASGSYNEQFF
clone size: few; V gene: TRBV20-1; J gene: TRBJ1-5; CDR3 protein: CSAGRNSNQPQHF
clone size: few; V gene: TRBV29-1; J gene: TRBJ2-7; CDR3 protein: CSVQKPGLAGGYEQYF
clone size: few; V gene: TRBV5-1; J gene: TRBJ2-1; CDR3 protein: CASSPPGTGNNEQFF
clone size: few; V gene: TRBV3-1; J gene: TRBJ1-1; CDR3 protein: CASSPRTGGLSTEAFF
clone size: -; V gene: TRBV12-3/TRBV12-4; J gene: TRBJ2-7; CDR3 protein: CASTTGLTSYEQYF